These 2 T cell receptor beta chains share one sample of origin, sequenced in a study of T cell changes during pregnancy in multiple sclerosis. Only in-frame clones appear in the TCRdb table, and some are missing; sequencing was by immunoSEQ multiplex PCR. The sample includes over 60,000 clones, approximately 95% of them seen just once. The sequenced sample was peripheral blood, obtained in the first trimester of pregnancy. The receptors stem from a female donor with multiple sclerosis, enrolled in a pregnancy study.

CDR3 coding DNA: TGTGCCAGCAGCCCCCTGTATAACAATGAGCAGTTCTTC. Translation gives CASSPLYNNEQFF. The J gene is TRBJ2-1, the V gene TRBV13, with D unclear. Germline V lookup: CDR1 PRHDT, CDR2 FYEKMQ (reference sequence). The CDR3 consists of 13 residues. Trimming took 5 bases from V and 5 from J, leaving 10 bases between them.

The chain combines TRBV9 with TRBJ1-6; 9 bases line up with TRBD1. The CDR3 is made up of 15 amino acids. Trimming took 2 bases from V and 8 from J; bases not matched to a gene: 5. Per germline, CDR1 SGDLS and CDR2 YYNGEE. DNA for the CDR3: TGTGCCAGCAGCGTTGAGGGACAGGGTTATTCACCCCTCCACTTT. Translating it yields CASSVEGQGYSPLHF.